The source of this TCR beta chain is a study of shared clonotypes between healthy human individuals. Background on the study: The people who gave samples were a couple of women and a few men aged 18 to 49. Overall study results and limits: Researchers found naive subsets generally carried larger estimated richness than memory subsets.

Remarks on this clone: Its antigen remains unknown.

It was CD45RO-negative cells, positively selected for CCR7, that made up naive CD8 cells, with terminally differentiated effector memory CD45RA+ cells excluded. Each PCR replicate from the sorted subsets contained 150 to 200 ng DNA, which is around 30,000 T cell genomes. TCRdb's copy holds only in-frame clones and misses some; the assay was immunoSEQ multiplex PCR. The table has more than 600,000 clones, just over 90% seen once. The TCR was taken from a man aged 25 to 45 in good health. Specimen: naive CD8+ T cells sorted from blood.

The CDR3 here is CASSLGFSYEQYF. DNA for the CDR3: TGTGCCAGCAGCTTAGGGTTCAGCTACGAGCAGTACTTC. The chain couples TRBV11-2 to TRBJ2-7; D is unclear. Trimming removed 1 base from V and 3 bases from J, with 7 bases in between. Germline V gives CDR1 SGHAT, CDR2 FQNNGV. The CDR3 is 13 amino acids.